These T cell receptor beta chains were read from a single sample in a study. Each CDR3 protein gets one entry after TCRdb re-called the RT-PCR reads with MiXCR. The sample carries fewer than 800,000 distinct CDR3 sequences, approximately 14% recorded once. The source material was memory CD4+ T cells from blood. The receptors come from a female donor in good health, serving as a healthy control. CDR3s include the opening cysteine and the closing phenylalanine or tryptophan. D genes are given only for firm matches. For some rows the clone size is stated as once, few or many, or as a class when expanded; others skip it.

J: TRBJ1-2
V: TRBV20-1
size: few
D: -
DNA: TGCAGTGCTAGAGACAGGGTTCTACAAGGCTACACCTTC
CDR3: CSARDRVLQGYTF

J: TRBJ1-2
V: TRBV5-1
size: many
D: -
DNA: TGCGCCAGCTCTACGGTCCAGGGAGACGGGGGCTACACCTTC
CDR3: CASSTVQGDGGYTF

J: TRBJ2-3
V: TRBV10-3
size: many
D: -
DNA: TGTGCCATCAGTGAGGGGGGGAGGACAGATACGCAGTATTTT
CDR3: CAISEGGRTDTQYF

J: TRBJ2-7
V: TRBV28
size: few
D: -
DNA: TGTGCCAGCATAGGGGTTCTTTCCTACGAGCAGTACTTC
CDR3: CASIGVLSYEQYF

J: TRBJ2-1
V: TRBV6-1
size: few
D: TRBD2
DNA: TGTGCCAGCGGGACTAGCGGGGGCATAGGCTTCTTC
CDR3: CASGTSGGIGFF

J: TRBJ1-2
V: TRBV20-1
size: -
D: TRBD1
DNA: TGCAGTGCGGTAGGGACAGGCCGTAACTATGGCTACACCTTC
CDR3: CSAVGTGRNYGYTF

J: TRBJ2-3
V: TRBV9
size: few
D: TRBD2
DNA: TGTGCCAGCAGCGTAGCTCGCGGGGGATTGCCTAGCACAGATACGCAGTATTTT
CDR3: CASSVARGGLPSTDTQYF

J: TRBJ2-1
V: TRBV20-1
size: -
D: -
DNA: TGCAGTGCTACCCGGGTTGGCTCCTACAATGAGCAGTTCTTC
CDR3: CSATRVGSYNEQFF

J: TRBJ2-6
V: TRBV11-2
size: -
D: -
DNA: TGTGCCAGCAGGAACTCTGGGGCCAACGTCCTGACTTTC
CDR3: CASRNSGANVLTF

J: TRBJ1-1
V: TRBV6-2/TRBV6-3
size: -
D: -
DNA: TGTGCCAGCAGTTACGGGTGGGGGAGTGAAGCTTTCTTT
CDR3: CASSYGWGSEAFF

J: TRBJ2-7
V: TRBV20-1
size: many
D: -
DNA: TGCAGTGCGGAAAGGGATGGCTACGAGCAGTACTTC
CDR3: CSAERDGYEQYF

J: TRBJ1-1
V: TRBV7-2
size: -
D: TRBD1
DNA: TGTGCCAGCAGCCCGAGGTGGACAGGGGATGAAGCTTTCTTT
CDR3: CASSPRWTGDEAFF

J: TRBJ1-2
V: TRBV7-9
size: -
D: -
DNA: TGTGCCAGCAGCCTCCTTCGGGGCGCGATGGACTATGGCTACACCTTC
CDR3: CASSLLRGAMDYGYTF

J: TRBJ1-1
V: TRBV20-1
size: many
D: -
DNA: TGCAGTGCTAGAGATCTCTTCCCCCCCAGGGAAACTGAAGCTTTCTTT
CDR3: CSARDLFPPRETEAFF

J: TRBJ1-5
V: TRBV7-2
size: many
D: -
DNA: TGTGCCAGCAGCTTAGACAGAGGGGCAGGACAGCCCCAGCATTTT
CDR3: CASSLDRGAGQPQHF

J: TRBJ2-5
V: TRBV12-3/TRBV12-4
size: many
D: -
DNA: TGTGCCAGCAGTTTTGCCCGGGAGACCCAGTACTTC
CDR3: CASSFARETQYF

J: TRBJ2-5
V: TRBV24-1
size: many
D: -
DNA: TGTGCCACCAGTGATTTTAATCAAGAGACCCAGTACTTC
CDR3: CATSDFNQETQYF

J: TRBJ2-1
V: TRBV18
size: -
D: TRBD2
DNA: TGTGCCAGCTCACCAGTAGAACTAGCGGGAGTAGAGCAGTTCTTC
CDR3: CASSPVELAGVEQFF

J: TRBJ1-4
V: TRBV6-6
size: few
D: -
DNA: TGTGCCAGCAGTCAACTCCCGGGACCGGGAAAACTGTTTTTT
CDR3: CASSQLPGPGKLFF